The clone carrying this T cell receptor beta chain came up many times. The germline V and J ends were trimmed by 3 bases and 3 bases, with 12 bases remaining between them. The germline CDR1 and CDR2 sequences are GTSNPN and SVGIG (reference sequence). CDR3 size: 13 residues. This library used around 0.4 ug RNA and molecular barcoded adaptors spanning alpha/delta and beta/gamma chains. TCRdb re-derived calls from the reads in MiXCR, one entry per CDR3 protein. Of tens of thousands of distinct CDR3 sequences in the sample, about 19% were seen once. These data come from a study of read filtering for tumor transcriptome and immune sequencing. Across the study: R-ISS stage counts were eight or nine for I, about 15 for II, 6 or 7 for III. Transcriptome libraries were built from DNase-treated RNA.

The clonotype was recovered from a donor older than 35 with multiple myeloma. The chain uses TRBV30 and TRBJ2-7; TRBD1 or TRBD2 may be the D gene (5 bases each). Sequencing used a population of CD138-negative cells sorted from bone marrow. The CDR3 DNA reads TGTGCCTGGAGGGGTCGGGACGTCTACGAGCAGTACTTC. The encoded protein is CAWRGRDVYEQYF. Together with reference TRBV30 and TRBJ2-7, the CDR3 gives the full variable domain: SQTIHQWPATLVQPVGSPLSLECTVEGTSNPNLYWYRQAAGRGLQLLFYSVGIGQISSEVPQNLSASRPQDRQFILSSKKLLLSDSGFYLCAWRGRDVYEQYFGPGTRLTVT.